This T cell receptor (beta chain) is from a study of tumor-infiltrating lymphocytes in oesophageal squamous cell carcinoma. TCRdb itself ran the PCR reads through MiXCR, one entry per CDR3 protein. The sample has about 10,000 distinct CDR3 sequences; under 75% are singletons. This receptor was identified in a female donor with esophageal squamous cell carcinoma. Sequencing was carried out using esophageal tumor tissue.

The CDR3 protein is CSASARGVQETQYF. CDR3 DNA: TGCAGTGCTAGTGCGCGGGGGGTTCAAGAGACCCAGTACTTC. The J gene is TRBJ2-5, the V gene TRBV20-1; 8 bases align to TRBD2. CDR1 is DFQATT, CDR2 SNEGSKA, per germline (reference sequence). This CDR3 has 14 amino acids. V gave up 3 bases and J gave up 2 bases; unmatched junction bases: 5.